This T cell receptor (beta chain) was observed in a study of cytomegalovirus exposure and HLA in healthy donors. General study findings and limits: TCR beta sequences numbering 15,000 to 20,000 were associated with HLA alleles at 0.05 false discovery rate in a later analysis.

On this clone: The antigen remains unidentified.

The study ran its PCR with 60 Vbeta and 13 Jbeta primers. The assay was immunoSEQ multiplex PCR, and TCRdb's table has in-frame clones only and misses some. The table lists approximately 120,000 clones, around two thirds of them singletons. The TCR was taken from a man aged 55 to 69 in good health and CMV-seropositive. The sequencing sample was made of PBMCs.

The CDR3 nucleotides read TGTGCCAGCAGTGACAGGGGGCGAGACGAAAAACTGTTTTTT. Its protein product is CASSDRGRDEKLFF. The chain joins TRBV6-1 to TRBJ1-4, with 8 bases lining up with TRBD1. V lost 3 bases, J lost 8 bases, and 5 bases stayed unmatched. The CDR3 has 14 amino acids. Germline CDR1 is MNHNS and CDR2 is SASEGT.